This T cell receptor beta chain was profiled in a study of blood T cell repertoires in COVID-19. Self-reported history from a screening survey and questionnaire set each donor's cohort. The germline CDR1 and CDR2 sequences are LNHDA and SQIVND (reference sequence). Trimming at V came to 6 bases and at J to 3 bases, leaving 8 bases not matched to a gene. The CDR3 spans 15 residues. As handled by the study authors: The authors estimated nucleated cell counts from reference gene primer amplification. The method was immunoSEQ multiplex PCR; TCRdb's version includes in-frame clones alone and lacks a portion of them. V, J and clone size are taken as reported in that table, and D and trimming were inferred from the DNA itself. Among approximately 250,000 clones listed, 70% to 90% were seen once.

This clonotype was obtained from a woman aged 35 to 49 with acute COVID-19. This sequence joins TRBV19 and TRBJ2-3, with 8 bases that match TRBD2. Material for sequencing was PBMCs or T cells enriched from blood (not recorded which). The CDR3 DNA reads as TGTGCCAGTAGGGATAGCGGGATGGAGACAGATACGCAGTATTTT. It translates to CASRDSGMETDTQYF.